One and the same sample provided the 2 T cell receptor beta chains below, sequenced in a study of Ad26.COV2.S vaccination and SARS-CoV-2 variants. Some clones are missing from TCRdb's copy, which holds only in-frame ones; the method was immunoSEQ multiplex PCR. The table includes about 400,000 clones, about 89% detected once. Treatment denoted: 19 received Ad26.COV2.S at low or high dose, single or two shots; five or six received placebo; per-sample allocation not given. Specimens were obtained on day 63 following the first vaccine or placebo injection. The source was peripheral blood, collected in a trial of Ad26.COV2.S vaccine versus placebo. These receptors came from a person aged 18 to 65 who received the Ad26.COV2.S COVID-19 vaccine or a placebo.

CDR3 in DNA: TGCAGTGCCTTAACAGATACGCAGTATTTT. Protein: CSALTDTQYF. This chain links TRBV20-1 with TRBJ2-3; D unclear. Trimming took off 6 bases at V and 3 bases at J, with 4 bases between the two ends. The germline V gene encodes CDR1 DFQATT and CDR2 SNEGSKA (reference sequence). This CDR3 comprises 10 residues.

The J gene is TRBJ2-7, the V gene TRBV18, with 11 bases that match TRBD2. The CDR3 sequence is 17 residues long. The V gene's germline CDR1 is KGHSH and CDR2 LQKENI. V shed 0 bases and J 0 bases; nucleotides not matched to a gene: 4. CDR3 sequence reads: CASSPPTGTSGSYEQYF. In nucleotides, the CDR3 is TGTGCCAGCTCACCACCAACCGGGACTAGCGGCTCCTACGAGCAGTACTTC.